This T cell receptor beta chain comes out of a study of T cell repertoires in cytomegalovirus infection (dated by TCRdb to the late 2010s). For context, the study as a whole: Peptide stimulations targeted recently identified HLA-C-restricted CMV epitopes, whose presentation resists viral immunomodulation, together with well-studied HLA-B-restricted epitopes. The HLA type of each donor mattered for the analysis, because public TCR beta signatures pointed to carriage of CMV infection along with the matching HLA type.

The cysteine opens and the phenylalanine closes a CDR3 of 15 amino acids. Kept here is only the CDR3 DNA, which spans 45 bases and is read in frame from base 1. V was cut back by 6 bases and J by 5 bases, leaving a gap of 16 bases between them. The investigation overall reported the following: Cumulative frequency of public TCR beta family members discriminated carriers of CMV infection plus the relevant HLA type in this cohort and an independent roughly 340-donor cohort. The ex vivo response was dominated by HLA-C-restricted CMV-specific TCR beta clonotypes, which also provided the single most frequent clonotype in two of eight donors.

The sample's treatment or condition label, in plain terms: in vitro stimulation with specific CMV peptide epitopes to enrich CMV-specific T cells. This clonotype has only a few counts. The specificity of this receptor is unknown. Base qualities are missing; no much larger clone stands one base away. Sequencing was carried out with an Illumina HiSeq 1500. The raw public data were reprocessed by TCRdb itself: fastp quality trimming at Q25, MiXCR clonotype calling, in-frame beta chains only. Rows with one shared CDR3 protein collapse into an entry with the most common genes and DNA. For this sample the table gives roughly 500,000 distinct CDR3 sequences, of which more than 40% were detected only once. The top ten clonotypes cover about 41% of the sample.

Here the sequenced sample was cultured PBMCs, taken from culture after CMV antigen stimulation. The chain is made from TRBV12-3 or TRBV12-4 and TRBJ2-2; perhaps TRBD1 is the D gene, with 8 bases matching. This clonotype was sampled from a human donor in good health (CMV status not recorded). Some clones in this sample may be carry-over from other donors' samples. The DNA sequence follows: TGTGCCAGCAGGTGGACAGGGAGGGATACCGGGGAGCTGTTTTTT. Its translation is CASRWTGRDTGELFF.